The sequence of this T cell receptor (beta chain) was determined in a study of blood T cells in healthy people across ages. Germline CDR1 reads MNHEY; CDR2 reads SVGAGI. This CDR3 has 13 amino acids. V was cut by 6 bases and J by 3 bases, with 10 bases left in between. It was with a sample-barcoded 5' primer and a J-beta primer mix that a second PCR of roughly 6 to 11 cycles was run. TCRdb independently ran MiXCR on the 5' RACE reads; one entry per CDR3 protein. The table lists some 760,000 distinct CDR3 sequences, around a quarter of them singletons. This clonotype was seen a few times. This sample also belongs to another study, concerning T cells of mothers and their children.

This receptor was taken from a boy younger than 18 in good health. The rearrangement uses TRBV6-5 and TRBJ2-3; a possible D gene is TRBD2 (6 bases). The source material was blood. For the CDR3, the DNA is TGTGCCAGCAGGCGACTAGGAACAGATACGCAGTATTTT. This gives the protein CASRRLGTDTQYF.